The 9 T cell receptor beta chains below come from one sample, sequenced in a study of STAT3 mutations in large granular lymphocyte leukemia. Study outcomes and limitations: Every T-cell large granular lymphocyte leukemia patient had at least one immunodominant TCR beta clonotype.

The protocol was immunoSEQ multiplex PCR, while the TCRdb copy is restricted to in-frame clones and leaves out a portion. The data show 1,500 to 2,000 clones, around 62% seen once. No antigen is known for these receptors. The sequenced material came from peripheral blood mononuclear cells. The source of these receptors is a man between 45 and 60 years old with T-cell large granular lymphocyte leukemia. Some clones in this sample may be carry-over from other donors' samples.

This rearrangement joins TRBV4-3 to TRBJ1-5; D is unresolved. Trimming pared 0 bases from V and 5 bases from J, leaving 8 bases between. In germline, CDR1 is LGHNA, CDR2 YSLEER. The CDR3 length is 14 residues. Written as DNA, the CDR3 is TGCGCCAGCAGCCAAGAAGGCGGGGATCAGCCCCAGCATTTT. It encodes CASSQEGGDQPQHF.

There are a few counts of this clone. The CDR3 coding sequence is TGCAGCGTTGAAGAGCACAGCACCTACGAGCAGTACTTC. This gives the protein CSVEEHSTYEQYF. This chain links TRBV29-1 with TRBJ2-7; D unresolved. Trimming left V 0 bases short and J 2 bases short, with 8 bases between. The CDR3 contains 13 residues. The V gene's germline CDR1 is SQVTM and CDR2 ANQGSEA.

This clone was observed a handful of times. The chain couples TRBV5-4 to TRBJ2-7, with 11 bases that match TRBD1. With 4 bases clipped from V and 3 bases from J, the junction kept 6 bases outside the gene matches. This CDR3 has 15 residues. Germline V gene lookup returns CDR1 SGHNT and CDR2 YYREEE (reference sequence). CDR3 in DNA: TGTGCCAGCAGCCCAGGGACAGGGGGAATCTACGAGCAGTACTTC. Its protein product is CASSPGTGGIYEQYF.

This chain links TRBV4-3 with TRBJ2-7, with 11 bases aligning to TRBD2. Per the germline V gene, CDR1 is LGHNA and CDR2 is YSLEER. J lost 4 bases, V lost 4 bases, and 6 bases had no gene match. This CDR3 is 15 amino acids long. The chain's CDR3 is CASSLGTSGGYEQYF. CDR3 nucleotides: TGCGCCAGCAGCCTCGGGACTAGCGGTGGGTACGAGCAGTACTTC.

This clone showed up just a few times. The chain employs TRBV13 and TRBJ2-2; D gene unclear. The CDR3 totals 14 residues. The V end lost 5 bases, the J end lost 4 bases, and 11 bases lay between the germline ends. Germline CDR1 reads PRHDT; CDR2 reads FYEKMQ (reference sequence). CDR3 sequence (DNA): TGTGCCAGCAGCCTATGGACCAGCACCGGGGAGCTGTTTTTT. Protein product: CASSLWTSTGELFF. Drawing the rest from reference TRBV13 and TRBJ2-2, the complete variable domain is AAGVIQSPRHLIKEKRETATLKCYPIPRHDTVYWYQQGPGQDPQFLISFYEKMQSDKGSIPDRFSAQQFSDYHSELNMSSLELGDSALYFCASSLWTSTGELFFGEGSRLTVL.

The gene calls are TRBV18 and TRBJ1-5; 8 positions match TRBD1. V lost 3 bases to trimming and J lost 7 bases; unmatched junction nucleotides: 5. This CDR3 is built from 14 residues. From germline, CDR1 is KGHSH and CDR2 LQKENI. The CDR3 sequence is CASSPQGAGQPQHF. CDR3 in DNA: TGTGCCAGCTCACCTCAGGGGGCAGGGCAGCCCCAGCATTTT.

This chain connects TRBV30 to TRBJ2-3; 11 bases map to TRBD2. Germline lookup yields CDR1 GTSNPN and CDR2 SVGIG (reference sequence). This CDR3 contains 16 residues. Trimming cost V 3 bases and J 0 bases; bases outside gene matches: 5. CDR3 residues: CAWSRTSGQSTDTQYF. For the CDR3, the DNA is TGTGCCTGGAGCCGGACTAGCGGGCAGAGCACAGATACGCAGTATTTT.

The chain links TRBV6-1 to TRBJ2-7, with D unresolved. This CDR3 has 12 amino acids. Trimming removed 3 bases at V and 2 bases at J, with 5 bases between. The germline V gene has CDR1 MNHNS and CDR2 SASEGT. The CDR3 sequence: CASSDTTYEQYF. The CDR3 nucleotides are TGTGCCAGCAGTGACACTACCTACGAGCAGTACTTC.

The V call is TRBV5-1, the J call TRBJ1-2, with TRBD1 matching over 9 bases. After removal of 0 bases from V and 8 bases from J, the junction contained 8 bases not matched to a gene. This CDR3 region has 15 residues. The germline CDR1 and CDR2 sequences are SGHRS and YFSETQ. CDR3 in amino acids: CASSLAVGTGTGYTF. Here the CDR3 DNA reads TGCGCCAGCAGCTTGGCCGTAGGGACAGGGACCGGCTACACCTTC.